What follows describes a single T cell receptor (beta chain). CDR3 length equals 13 residues. V was clipped by 4 bases and J by 0 bases, with 9 bases between them. Germline values: CDR1 GTSNPN, CDR2 SVGIG (reference sequence). The naive CD8 fraction comprised CD45RO-negative cells positively selected for CCR7 and excluded terminally differentiated effector memory CD45RA+ cells. These data originate in a study of shared clonotypes between healthy human individuals. Libraries were prepared by immunoSEQ multiplex PCR; TCRdb keeps only in-frame clonotypes and omits some of them. The data contain some 630,000 clones, roughly 95% of them singletons.

Input material: naive CD8+ T cells sorted from blood. The sequence was obtained from a woman in her 30s in good health. The V call is TRBV30, the J call TRBJ1-1; D gene ambiguous. DNA of the CDR3: TGTGCCTGGACCAAGGAGATGAACACTGAAGCTTTCTTT. Its protein is CAWTKEMNTEAFF.